This T cell receptor (beta chain) emerged from a study of blood T cell repertoires in COVID-19. Whole-study context: Sites in the United States, Italy and Spain provided acute and convalescent COVID-19 samples. T cells, B-cell-depleted T cells, or PBMCs supplied cDNA or gDNA.

As originally analysed: Reference gene primer amplification yielded estimated nucleated cell counts. Profiling relied on immunoSEQ multiplex PCR, and the TCRdb table lists in-frame clones only, not all of them. D and trimming were read from the DNA, whereas the V and J calls and clone size are those reported in that table. The sample records 250,000 or so clones, roughly 86% being singletons. CDR3 size: 15 residues. The germline gives CDR1 SGDLS, CDR2 YYNGEE. J gave up 8 bases and V 4 bases, and 11 bases lay outside the gene matches. The gene calls are TRBV9 and TRBJ1-2; the match to TRBD1 covers 10 bases. The sample consisted of peripheral blood. This clonotype was sampled from a man between 35 and 55 years old with active or convalescent COVID-19. The CDR3: CASSPMRQGAPGYTF. In DNA, the CDR3 is TGTGCCAGCAGCCCTATGAGACAGGGGGCGCCCGGCTACACCTTC.